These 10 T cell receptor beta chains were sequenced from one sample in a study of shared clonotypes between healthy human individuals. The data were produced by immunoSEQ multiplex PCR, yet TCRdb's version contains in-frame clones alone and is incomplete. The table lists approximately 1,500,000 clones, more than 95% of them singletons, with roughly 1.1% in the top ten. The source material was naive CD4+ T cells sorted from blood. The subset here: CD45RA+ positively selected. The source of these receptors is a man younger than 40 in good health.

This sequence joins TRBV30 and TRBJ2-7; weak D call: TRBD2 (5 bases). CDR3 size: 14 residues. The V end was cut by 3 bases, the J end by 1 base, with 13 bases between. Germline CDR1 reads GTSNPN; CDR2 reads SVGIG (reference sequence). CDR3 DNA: TGTGCCTGGAGGGTCGACTACGCTTCCTACGAGCAGTACTTC. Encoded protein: CAWRVDYASYEQYF.

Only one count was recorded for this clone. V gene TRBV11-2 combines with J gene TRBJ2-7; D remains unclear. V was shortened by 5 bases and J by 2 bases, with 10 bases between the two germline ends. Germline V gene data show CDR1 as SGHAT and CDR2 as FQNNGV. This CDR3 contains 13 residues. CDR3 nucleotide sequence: TGTGCCAGCAGCGTACAAGTACCCTACGAGCAGTACTTC. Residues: CASSVQVPYEQYF. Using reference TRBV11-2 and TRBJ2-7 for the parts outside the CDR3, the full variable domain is EAGVAQSPRYKIIEKRQSVAFWCNPISGHATLYWYQQILGQGPKLLIQFQNNGVVDDSQLPKDRFSAERLKGVDSTLKIQPAKLEDSAVYLCASSVQVPYEQYFGPGTRLTVT.

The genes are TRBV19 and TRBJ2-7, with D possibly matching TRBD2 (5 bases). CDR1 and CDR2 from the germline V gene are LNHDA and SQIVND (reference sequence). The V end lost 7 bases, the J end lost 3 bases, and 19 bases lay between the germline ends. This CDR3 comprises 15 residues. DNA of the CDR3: TGTGCCAGTAATGATTGGCGGGCCGGCGTCTACGAGCAGTACTTC. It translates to CASNDWRAGVYEQYF.

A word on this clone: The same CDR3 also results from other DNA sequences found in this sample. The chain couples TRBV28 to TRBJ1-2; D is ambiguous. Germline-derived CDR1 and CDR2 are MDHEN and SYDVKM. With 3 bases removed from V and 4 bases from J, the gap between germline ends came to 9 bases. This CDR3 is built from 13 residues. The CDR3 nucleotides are TGTGCCAGCAGTTTGACGGGCAGCTATGGCTACACCTTC. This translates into CASSLTGSYGYTF.

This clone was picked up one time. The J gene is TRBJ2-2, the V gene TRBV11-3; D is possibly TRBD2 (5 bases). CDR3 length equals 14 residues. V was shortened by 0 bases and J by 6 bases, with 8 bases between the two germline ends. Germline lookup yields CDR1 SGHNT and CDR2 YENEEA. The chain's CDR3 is CASSLEWGAGELFF. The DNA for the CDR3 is TGTGCCAGCAGCTTAGAGTGGGGAGCCGGGGAGCTGTTTTTT.

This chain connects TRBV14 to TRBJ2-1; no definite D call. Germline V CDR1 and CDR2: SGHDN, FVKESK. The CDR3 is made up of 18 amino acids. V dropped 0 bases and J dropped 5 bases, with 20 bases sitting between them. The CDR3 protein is CASSQEMTWLISDNEQFF. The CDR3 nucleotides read TGTGCCAGCAGCCAAGAAATGACTTGGCTAATCAGCGACAATGAGCAGTTCTTC.

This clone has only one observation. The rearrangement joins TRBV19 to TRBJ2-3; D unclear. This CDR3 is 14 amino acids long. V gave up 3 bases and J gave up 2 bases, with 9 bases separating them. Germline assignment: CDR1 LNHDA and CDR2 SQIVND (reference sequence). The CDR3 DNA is TGTGCCAGTAGTATGGCCCAAGTCACAGATACGCAGTATTTT. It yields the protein CASSMAQVTDTQYF.

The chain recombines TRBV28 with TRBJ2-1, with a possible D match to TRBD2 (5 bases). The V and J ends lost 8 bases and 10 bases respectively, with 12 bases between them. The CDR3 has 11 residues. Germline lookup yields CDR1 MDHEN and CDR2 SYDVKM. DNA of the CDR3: TGTGCCAGCGAAAATCCGGGAGAGCAGTTCTTC. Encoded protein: CASENPGEQFF.

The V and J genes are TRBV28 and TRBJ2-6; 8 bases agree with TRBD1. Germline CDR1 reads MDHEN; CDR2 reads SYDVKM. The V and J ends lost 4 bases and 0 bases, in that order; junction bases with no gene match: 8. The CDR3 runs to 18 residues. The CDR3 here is CASSSPGQDFSGANVLTF. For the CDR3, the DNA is TGTGCCAGCAGTTCGCCGGGACAGGACTTCTCTGGGGCCAACGTCCTGACTTTC.

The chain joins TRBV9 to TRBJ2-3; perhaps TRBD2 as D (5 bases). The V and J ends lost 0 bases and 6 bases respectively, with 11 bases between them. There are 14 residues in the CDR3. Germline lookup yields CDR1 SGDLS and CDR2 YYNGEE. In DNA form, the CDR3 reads TGTGCCAGCAGCGTAGAGACACGGGGTGATACGCAGTATTTT. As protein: CASSVETRGDTQYF.